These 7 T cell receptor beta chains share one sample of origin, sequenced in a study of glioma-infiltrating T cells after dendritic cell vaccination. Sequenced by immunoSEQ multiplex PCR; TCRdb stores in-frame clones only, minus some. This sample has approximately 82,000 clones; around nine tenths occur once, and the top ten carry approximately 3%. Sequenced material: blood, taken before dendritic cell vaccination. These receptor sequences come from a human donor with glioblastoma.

CDR3 DNA: TGTGCCAGCATGGGGGCTGCGAGCACAGATACGCAGTATTTT. It encodes CASMGAASTDTQYF. This chain uses TRBV2 with TRBJ2-3, with a possible D match to TRBD1 (6 bases). The CDR3 has 14 residues. Germline V gives CDR1 SNHLY, CDR2 FYNNEI. The V and J ends lost 7 bases and 0 bases respectively, with 11 bases between them.

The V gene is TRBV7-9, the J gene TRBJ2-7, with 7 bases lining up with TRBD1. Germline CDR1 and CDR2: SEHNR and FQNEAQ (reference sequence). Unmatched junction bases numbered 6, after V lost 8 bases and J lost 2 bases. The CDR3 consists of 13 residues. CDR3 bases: TGTGCCAGCGGGGACAGTTTAACCTACGAGCAGTACTTC. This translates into CASGDSLTYEQYF. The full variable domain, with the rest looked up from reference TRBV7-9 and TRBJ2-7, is DTGVSQNPRHKITKRGQNVTFRCDPISEHNRLYWYRQTLGQGPEFLTYFQNEAQLEKSRLLSDRFSAERPKGSFSTLEIQRTEQGDSAMYLCASGDSLTYEQYFGPGTRLTVT.

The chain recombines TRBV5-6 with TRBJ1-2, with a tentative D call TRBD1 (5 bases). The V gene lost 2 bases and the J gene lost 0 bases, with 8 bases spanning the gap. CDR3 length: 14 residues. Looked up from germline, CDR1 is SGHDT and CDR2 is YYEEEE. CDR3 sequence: CASSLQASNYGYTF. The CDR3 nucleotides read TGTGCCAGCAGCTTACAGGCATCTAACTATGGCTACACCTTC.

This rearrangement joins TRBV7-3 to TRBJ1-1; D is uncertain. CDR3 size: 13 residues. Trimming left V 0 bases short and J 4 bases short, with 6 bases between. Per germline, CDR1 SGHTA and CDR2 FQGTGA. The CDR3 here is CASSLTQSTEAFF. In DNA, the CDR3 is TGTGCCAGCAGCTTAACCCAGTCCACTGAAGCTTTCTTT.

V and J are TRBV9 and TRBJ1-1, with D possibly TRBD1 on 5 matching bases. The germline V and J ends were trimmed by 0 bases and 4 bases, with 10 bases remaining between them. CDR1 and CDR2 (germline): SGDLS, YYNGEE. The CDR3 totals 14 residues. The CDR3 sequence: CASSVEGRATEAFF. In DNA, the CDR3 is TGTGCCAGCAGCGTAGAGGGCAGGGCCACTGAAGCTTTCTTT.

The CDR3 DNA follows: TGTGCCAGCAGTTTAGCGAAAGAGACCCAGTACTTC. This encodes CASSLAKETQYF. This rearrangement joins TRBV2 to TRBJ2-5; the D gene is possibly TRBD2 (5 bases). The ends were cut back, 5 bases at V and 3 bases at J, with 7 bases in the middle. This CDR3 region has 12 residues. Germline V gives CDR1 SNHLY, CDR2 FYNNEI.

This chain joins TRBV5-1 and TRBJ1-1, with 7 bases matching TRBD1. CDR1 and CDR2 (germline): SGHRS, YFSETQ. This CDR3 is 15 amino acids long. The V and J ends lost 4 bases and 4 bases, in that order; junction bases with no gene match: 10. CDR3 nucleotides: TGCGCCAGCAGCGCTAGTGGAGGGGGCTTCACTGAAGCTTTCTTT. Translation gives CASSASGGGFTEAFF.